The clone carrying this TCR beta chain has just a few counts. The antigen is undetermined. The data belong to a study of T-cell reconstitution after alpha-beta-depleted transplantation in children. TCRbeta library preparation incorporated unique molecular identifiers. Each CDR3 protein gets one entry after TCRdb re-called the PCR reads with MiXCR. The sample lists around 450,000 distinct CDR3 sequences, about 11% occurring once. The CDR3 has 14 residues. V shed 4 bases and J shed 2 bases, with 15 bases lying between them. Germline values: CDR1 DFQATT, CDR2 SNEGSKA (reference sequence). Study-wide findings and caveats: T-cell numbers and diversity one year post-transplant derived largely from freshly generated T cells. Several hundred expanded graft clones reportedly were the source of alpha-beta T cells about two months after transplant. It was surviving recipient T cells and thymic progenitors that gave some patients high TCRbeta diversity at day 60.

The sample here was PBMCs, taken before TCRalphabeta/CD19-depleted stem cell transplant. The origin of this receptor is a child aged 2-15 years with inherited bone marrow failure, due to receive a stem cell transplant. This chain connects TRBV20-1 to TRBJ2-7; no reliable D call. The CDR3 nucleotides are TGCAGTGCTAACGTCGCGGTCCTGGCCTACGAGCAGTACTTC. It codes for CSANVAVLAYEQYF.